There are a few counts of the clone carrying this T cell receptor beta chain. Method: immunoSEQ multiplex PCR; TCRdb's copy keeps in-frame clones and lacks some. Of fewer than 200,000 clones listed, approximately 80% are singletons. The V end lost 4 bases, the J end lost 5 bases, and 11 bases lay between the germline ends. The germline gives CDR1 MNHEY, CDR2 SVGEGT. The CDR3 consists of 14 residues. The sample originates from a study of blood T cell repertoires in COVID-19. This sequence joins TRBV6-2 or TRBV6-3 and TRBJ2-2; D is undetermined. The TCR originated in a woman aged 80 or over with active or convalescent COVID-19. Sample: peripheral blood. The CDR3 loop is CASSFTGTTGELFF. The CDR3 DNA sequence: TGTGCCAGCAGTTTCACGGGTACTACCGGGGAGCTGTTTTTT.